The clone carrying this T cell receptor beta chain was recorded many times. Its specificity is unknown. TCRdb redid the calling of the 5' RACE reads with MiXCR, one entry per CDR3 protein. The repertoire holds about 53,000 distinct CDR3 sequences, with under 7.5% as singletons. This entry belongs to a study of spatial heterogeneity in lung cancer. Whole-study findings and limits: There were more appearances of ubiquitous expanded tumor TCRs in blood at resection than at follow-up.

The V gene end was trimmed by 6 bases and the J gene end by 4 bases; junction bases not matched to a gene: 4. The CDR3 consists of 13 residues. The V gene's germline CDR1 is SQVTM and CDR2 ANQGSEA. Time point meaning: sample taken at primary tumor resection. Unsorted samples of tumor, nontumor lung or frozen PBMC had their whole RNA sequenced. Untreated early-stage non-small cell lung cancer patients, roughly 75 in total, were the donors. This chain connects TRBV29-1 to TRBJ2-1; 9 bases match TRBD2. This TCR came from a female donor with early-stage non-small cell lung cancer. Sequences were derived from PBMCs, sampled at surgery. CDR3 region: CSVSGLAYNEQFF. For the CDR3, the DNA is TGCAGCGTGTCGGGACTAGCTTACAATGAGCAGTTCTTC.